This T cell receptor (beta chain) comes out of a study of cytomegalovirus exposure and HLA in healthy donors. Concerning this clone itself: What it binds is unknown.

PCR involved 60 Vbeta and 13 Jbeta primers. Profiled with immunoSEQ multiplex PCR; TCRdb holds only in-frame clones, not every one. The table lists about 160,000 clones. Findings and caveats of the study: Using a false discovery rate of 0.05, a later analysis showed that some 16,000 TCR beta sequences were associated with HLA alleles.

Germline loops: CDR1 SQVTM, CDR2 ANQGSEA. V trimming: 4 bases; J trimming: 13 bases; junction bases outside the gene matches: 7. This CDR3 is built from 12 residues. The sequencing input was PBMCs. The rearrangement links TRBV29-1 to TRBJ2-1; 10 bases fit TRBD2. The clonotype was recovered from a woman aged 60-75 years in good health and CMV-seronegative. The CDR3 nucleotides are TGCAGCGTTGCAGTAGCGGGAGGCCTCCAGTTCTTC. This encodes CSVAVAGGLQFF.